This TCR beta chain comes out of a study of graft-versus-host responses after intestinal transplantation. Overall study results and limits: Recipient-marrow GvH clones were detected, some having first appeared in ileum or blood. Early post-transplant falls in HvG clones accompanied the peak levels of circulating GvH clones.

The repertoire was sequenced with immunoSEQ multiplex PCR; TCRdb's copy has only in-frame clones and lacks some. Seen here are tens of thousands of clones, about nine tenths observed once, and the top ten hold 6.5% to 8%. To note about this clone: Antigen specificity is unknown.

The CDR3 is 13 residues long. V shed 6 bases and J shed 0 bases, with 7 bases lying between them. Germline V gene sequence: CDR1 MNHEY, CDR2 SVGAGI. The specimen was bone marrow, collected approximately 740 days after intestinal transplantation. The J gene is TRBJ2-3, the V gene TRBV6-5, with D unresolved. The sequence was collected from a human patient who received an intestinal transplant, so some T cells may come from the graft donor. The DNA of the CDR3 is TGTGCCAGCAGGACGGAGAGCACAGATACGCAGTATTTT. As protein: CASRTESTDTQYF.